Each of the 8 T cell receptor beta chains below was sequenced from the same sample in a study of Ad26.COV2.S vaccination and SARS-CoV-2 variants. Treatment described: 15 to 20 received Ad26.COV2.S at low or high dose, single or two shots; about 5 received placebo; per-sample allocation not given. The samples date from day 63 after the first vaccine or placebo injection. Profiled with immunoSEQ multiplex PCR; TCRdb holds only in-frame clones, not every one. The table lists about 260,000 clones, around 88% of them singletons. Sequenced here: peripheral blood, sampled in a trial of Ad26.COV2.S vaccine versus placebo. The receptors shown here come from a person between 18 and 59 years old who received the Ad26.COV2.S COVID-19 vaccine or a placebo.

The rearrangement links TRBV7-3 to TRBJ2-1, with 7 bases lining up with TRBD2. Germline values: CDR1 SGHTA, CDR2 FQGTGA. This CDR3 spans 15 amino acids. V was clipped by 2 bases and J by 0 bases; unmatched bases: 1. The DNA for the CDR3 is TGTGCCAGCAGCTTATCTAGCGGCTCCTACAATGAGCAGTTCTTC. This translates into CASSLSSGSYNEQFF.

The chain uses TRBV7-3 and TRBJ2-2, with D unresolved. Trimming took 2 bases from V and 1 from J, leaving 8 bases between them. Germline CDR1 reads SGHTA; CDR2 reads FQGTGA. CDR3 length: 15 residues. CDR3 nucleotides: TGTGCCAGCAGCTTACTCCCCCTGAACACCGGGGAGCTGTTTTTT. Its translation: CASSLLPLNTGELFF.

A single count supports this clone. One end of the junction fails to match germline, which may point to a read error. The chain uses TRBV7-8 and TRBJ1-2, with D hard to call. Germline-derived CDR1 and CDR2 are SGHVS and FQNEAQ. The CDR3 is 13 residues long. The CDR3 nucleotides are TGTGCCAGCACCTTAGGGTTTGAGGGAGGCTACACCTTC. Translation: CASTLGFEGGYTF.

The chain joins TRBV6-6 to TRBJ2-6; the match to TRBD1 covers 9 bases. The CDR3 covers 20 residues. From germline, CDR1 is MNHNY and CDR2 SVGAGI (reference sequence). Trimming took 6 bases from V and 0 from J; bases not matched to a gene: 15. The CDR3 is CASSAWGTDRGASGANVLTF. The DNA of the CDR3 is TGTGCCAGCAGCGCCTGGGGGACGGACAGGGGAGCCTCTGGGGCCAACGTCCTGACTTTC.

CDR3 DNA: TGTGCCTGGAAGGGCCTAGCGGTAGGGTACAATGAGCAGTTCTTC. As protein: CAWKGLAVGYNEQFF. This rearrangement joins TRBV30 to TRBJ2-1, with 7 bases matching TRBD2. Losses at the gene ends were 4 bases for V and 4 bases for J; bases not matched to a gene: 10. The CDR3 totals 15 residues. Germline V gene lookup returns CDR1 GTSNPN and CDR2 SVGIG (reference sequence).

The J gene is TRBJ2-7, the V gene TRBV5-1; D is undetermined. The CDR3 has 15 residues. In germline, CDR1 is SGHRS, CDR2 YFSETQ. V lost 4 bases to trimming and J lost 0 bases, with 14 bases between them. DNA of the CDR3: TGCGCCAGCAGCCCGCATTACGGGCGCTCCTACGAGCAGTACTTC. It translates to CASSPHYGRSYEQYF.

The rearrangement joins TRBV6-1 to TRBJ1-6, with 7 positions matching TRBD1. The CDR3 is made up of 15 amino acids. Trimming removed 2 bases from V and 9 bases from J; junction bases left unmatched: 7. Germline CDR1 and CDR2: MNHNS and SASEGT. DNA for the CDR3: TGTGCCAGCAGTGAACCGCGACAGGGAATTTCACCCCTCCACTTT. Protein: CASSEPRQGISPLHF.

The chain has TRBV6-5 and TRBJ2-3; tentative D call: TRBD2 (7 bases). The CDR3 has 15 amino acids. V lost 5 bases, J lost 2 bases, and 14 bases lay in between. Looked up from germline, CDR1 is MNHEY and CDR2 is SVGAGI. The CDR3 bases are TGTGCCAGCAGTCTAGGGGGGGGCCCCACAGATACGCAGTATTTT. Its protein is CASSLGGGPTDTQYF.